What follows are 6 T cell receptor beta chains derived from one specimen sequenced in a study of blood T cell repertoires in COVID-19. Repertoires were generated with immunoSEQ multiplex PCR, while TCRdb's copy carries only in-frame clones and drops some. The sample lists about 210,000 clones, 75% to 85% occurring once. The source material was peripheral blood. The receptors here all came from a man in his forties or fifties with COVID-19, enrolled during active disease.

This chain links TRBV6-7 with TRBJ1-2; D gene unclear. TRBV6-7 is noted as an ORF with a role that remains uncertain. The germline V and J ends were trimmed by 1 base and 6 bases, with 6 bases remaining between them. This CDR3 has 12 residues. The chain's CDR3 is CASSYYQDGYTF. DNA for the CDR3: TGTGCCAGCAGTTACTATCAGGATGGCTACACCTTC.

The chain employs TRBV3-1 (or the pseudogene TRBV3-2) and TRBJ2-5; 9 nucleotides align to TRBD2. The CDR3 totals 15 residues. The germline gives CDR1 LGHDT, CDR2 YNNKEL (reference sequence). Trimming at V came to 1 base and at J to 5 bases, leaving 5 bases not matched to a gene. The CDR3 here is CASSQGSGGPETQYF. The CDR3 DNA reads TGTGCCAGCAGCCAAGGTAGCGGGGGTCCTGAGACCCAGTACTTC.

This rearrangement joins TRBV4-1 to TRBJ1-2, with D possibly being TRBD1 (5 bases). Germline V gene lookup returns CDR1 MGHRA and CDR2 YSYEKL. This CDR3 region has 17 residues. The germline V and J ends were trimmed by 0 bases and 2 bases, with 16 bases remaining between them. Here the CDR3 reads CASSQDPAGVRNYGYTF. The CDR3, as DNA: TGCGCCAGCAGCCAAGACCCGGCGGGGGTAAGGAACTATGGCTACACCTTC.

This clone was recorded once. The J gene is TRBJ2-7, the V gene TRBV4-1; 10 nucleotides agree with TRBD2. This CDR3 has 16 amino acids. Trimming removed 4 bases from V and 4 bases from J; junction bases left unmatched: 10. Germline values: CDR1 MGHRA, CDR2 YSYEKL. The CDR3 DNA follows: TGCGCCAGCAGCCCGCCCAGGACTAGCGGCCATTACGAGCAGTACTTC. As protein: CASSPPRTSGHYEQYF.

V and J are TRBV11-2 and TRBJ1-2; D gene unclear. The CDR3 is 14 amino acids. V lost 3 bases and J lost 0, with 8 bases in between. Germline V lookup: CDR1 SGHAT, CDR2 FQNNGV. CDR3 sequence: CASSFLGPNYGYTF. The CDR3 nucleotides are TGTGCCAGCAGCTTTTTGGGCCCTAACTATGGCTACACCTTC.

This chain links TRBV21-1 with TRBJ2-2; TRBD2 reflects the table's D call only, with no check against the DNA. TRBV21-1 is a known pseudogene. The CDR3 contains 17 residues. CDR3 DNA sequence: TGTGCCATCGCGCCACGTTCTAGCGGGGGGGCCACCGGGGAGCTGTTTTTT. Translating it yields CAIAPRSSGGATGELFF.